The clone carrying this T cell receptor (beta chain) came up once. Its target is not known. These data come from a study of response to subunit inactivated influenza vaccine. Study-wide results and caveats: Authors suggested few new T cells are recruited by each seasonal influenza vaccination.

MiXCR, applied by TCRdb to the RT-PCR reads, yields one record per CDR3 protein. The sample yields about 190,000 distinct CDR3 sequences, around 15% seen once. The CDR3 length is 14 residues. V shed 2 bases, J shed 6 bases, and the junction held 4 bases outside the gene matches. Germline V CDR1 and CDR2: LGHNA, YNFKEQ. The sequence was obtained from a man in his forties or fifties who received an inactivated influenza vaccine. This sample comprised CD8+ T cells sorted from PBMCs, obtained around 5 days after vaccination. The V call is TRBV4-2, the J call TRBJ2-3; 8 nucleotides agree with TRBD2. CDR3 loop: CASSQLAGYDTQYF. The CDR3 DNA reads as TGTGCCAGCAGCCAACTAGCGGGTTATGATACGCAGTATTTT.